This TCR beta chain was profiled in a study of blood T cell repertoires in COVID-19. Study in general: Specimens from acute and convalescent COVID-19 originated in the United States, Italy and Spain. From T cells, B-cell-depleted T cells, or PBMCs came the material, which was cDNA or gDNA.

Authors' methods: The authors estimated nucleated cell counts from reference gene primer amplification. TCRdb keeps only in-frame clones here, not all; method: immunoSEQ multiplex PCR. D and trimming were read from the DNA, whereas the V and J calls and clone size are those reported in that table. The top ten hold about 5% of the sample, which has some 97,000 clones, approximately 86% seen once. The CDR3 has 12 amino acids. Germline V gene lookup returns CDR1 LGHDT and CDR2 YNNKEL (reference sequence). Trimming left V 0 bases short and J 7 bases short, with 6 bases between. This receptor was identified in a human donor in a cohort sampled during active COVID-19. The sample taken for sequencing was peripheral blood. This chain connects TRBV3-1 (or the pseudogene TRBV3-2) to TRBJ2-5; the D is unclear. In DNA form, the CDR3 reads TGTGCCAGCAGCCAAGATGAGCGGACCCAGTACTTC. It encodes CASSQDERTQYF.